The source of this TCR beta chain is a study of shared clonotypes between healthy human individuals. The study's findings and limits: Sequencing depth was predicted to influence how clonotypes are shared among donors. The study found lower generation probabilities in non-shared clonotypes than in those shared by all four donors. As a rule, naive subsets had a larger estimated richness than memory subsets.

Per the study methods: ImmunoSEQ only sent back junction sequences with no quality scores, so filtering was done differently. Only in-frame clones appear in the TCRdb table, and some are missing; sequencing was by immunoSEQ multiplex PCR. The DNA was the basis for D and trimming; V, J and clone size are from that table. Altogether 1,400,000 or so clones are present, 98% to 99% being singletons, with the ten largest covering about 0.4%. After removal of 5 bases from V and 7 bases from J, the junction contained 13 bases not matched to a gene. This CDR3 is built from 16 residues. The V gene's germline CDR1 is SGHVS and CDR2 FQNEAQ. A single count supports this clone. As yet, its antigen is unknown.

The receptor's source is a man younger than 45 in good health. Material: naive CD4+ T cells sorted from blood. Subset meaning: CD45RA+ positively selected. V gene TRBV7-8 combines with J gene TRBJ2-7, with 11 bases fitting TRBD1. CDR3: CASSTKRTGGIGEQYF. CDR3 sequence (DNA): TGTGCCAGCAGCACGAAGCGGACAGGGGGCATTGGAGAGCAGTACTTC.